The T cell receptor (beta chain) under discussion was sequenced for a study of blood T cell repertoires in COVID-19. Study-wide context: Whether acute or convalescent, the COVID-19 samples came from the United States, Italy and Spain.

This clone showed up just once. TCRdb's table, derived via immunoSEQ multiplex PCR, lists solely in-frame clones and lacks some. The table records 200,000 to 250,000 clones, approximately 86% of them present only once. With 1 base clipped from V and 8 bases from J, the junction kept 5 bases outside the gene matches. CDR1 and CDR2 (germline): SGHAT, FQNNGV. The CDR3 is 15 residues long. The sequenced material came from PBMCs or T cells enriched from blood (not recorded which). The chain uses TRBV11-2 and TRBJ1-3; 10 bases match TRBD1. The receptor was isolated from a woman in her twenties or thirties who had been exposed to COVID-19. The chain's CDR3 is CASSLGQGAPDTIYF. The CDR3 bases are TGTGCCAGCAGCTTAGGACAGGGGGCGCCTGACACCATATATTTT.